These 21 T cell receptor beta chains were sequenced from one sample in a study of T cell responses to AZD1222 COVID-19 vaccine. Clones were read by immunoSEQ multiplex PCR, and TCRdb kept only the in-frame ones, dropping some. This table has 200,000 or so clones, approximately 94% appearing once. The sample here was peripheral blood, taken on day 0 of AZD1222 vaccination. These receptors came from an adult in good health.

This rearrangement joins TRBV5-1 to TRBJ2-2; no firm D call. The CDR3 loop spans 16 amino acids. Trimming took off 4 bases at V and 0 bases at J, with 13 bases between the two ends. CDR1 and CDR2 (germline): SGHRS, YFSETQ. CDR3 in amino acids: CASSIRSAANTGELFF. Here the CDR3 DNA reads TGCGCCAGCAGCATACGGAGCGCCGCGAACACCGGGGAGCTGTTTTTT.

The chain uses TRBV4-1 and TRBJ1-6; tentatively, D is TRBD1 (6 bases). The germline gives CDR1 MGHRA, CDR2 YSYEKL. Between the trimmed V and J ends, which lost 2 bases and 8 bases, there was a span of 16 bases. CDR3 size: 16 residues. The DNA for the CDR3 is TGCGCCAGCAGCCAACTACAGGGAGATGGGTATTCACCCCTCCACTTT. It yields the protein CASSQLQGDGYSPLHF.

The chain carries TRBV5-6 and TRBJ2-4; D gene unclear. The V and J ends lost 4 bases and 0 bases respectively, with 8 bases between them. The CDR3 length is 14 residues. The germline gives CDR1 SGHDT, CDR2 YYEEEE. CDR3 residues: CASSGRLAKNIQYF. CDR3 nucleotide sequence: TGTGCCAGCAGCGGTCGGTTAGCCAAAAACATTCAGTACTTC.

The chain carries TRBV24-1 and TRBJ2-3; no firm D call. The CDR3 sequence is 14 residues long. V was shortened by 3 bases and J by 5 bases, with 11 bases between the two germline ends. CDR1 KGHDR and CDR2 SFDVKD come from the germline V gene. The CDR3 DNA sequence: TGTGCCACCAGTGATCCCCAAGGAATAGATACGCAGTATTTT. Translated, it gives CATSDPQGIDTQYF.

Here the CDR3 reads CASTAGQRNTEAFF. CDR3 in DNA: TGTGCCAGCACTGCGGGGCAGCGGAACACTGAAGCTTTCTTT. V usage is TRBV28 and J usage is TRBJ1-1, with D possibly matching TRBD1 (5 bases). V was clipped by 7 bases and J by 1 base, with 13 bases between them. The length of the CDR3 is 14 residues. Germline values: CDR1 MDHEN, CDR2 SYDVKM.

V gene TRBV7-3 combines with J gene TRBJ2-2; possibly TRBD2 for D (6 bases). Per the germline V gene, CDR1 is SGHTA and CDR2 is FQGTGA. V was trimmed by 10 bases and J by 1 base, leaving 19 bases between them. The CDR3 is made up of 16 amino acids. The CDR3 DNA reads TGTGCCACCGCCTCGCGGGGCGGGAAGAACACCGGGGAGCTGTTTTTT. Translation gives CATASRGGKNTGELFF. Full variable domain (rest looked up from reference TRBV7-3 and TRBJ2-2): GAGVSQTPSNKVTEKGKYVELRCDPISGHTALYWYRQSLGQGPEFLIYFQGTGAADDSGLPNDRFFAVRPEGSVSTLKIQRTERGDSAVYLCATASRGGKNTGELFFGEGSRLTVL.

The chain links TRBV25-1 to TRBJ1-1; the match to TRBD1 covers 7 bases. The CDR3 sequence is 13 residues long. Germline CDR1 reads MGHDK; CDR2 reads SYGVNS. V dropped 7 bases and J dropped 5; count of bases not matched to a gene: 7. The CDR3 loop is CASKRAGGTEAFF. The CDR3 bases are TGTGCCAGCAAACGAGCAGGGGGAACTGAAGCTTTCTTT.

The chain uses TRBV5-1 and TRBJ1-2, with 7 bases identical to TRBD1. Germline V gives CDR1 SGHRS, CDR2 YFSETQ. This CDR3 region has 14 residues. V gave up 5 bases and J gave up 6 bases; unmatched junction bases: 10. CDR3 DNA sequence: TGCGCCAGCAGTGGAGGACAGGCAAGGAATGGCTACACCTTC. Translated: CASSGGQARNGYTF.

The V and J genes are TRBV30 and TRBJ1-5, with D possibly TRBD1 on 6 matching bases. Per the germline V gene, CDR1 is GTSNPN and CDR2 is SVGIG (reference sequence). The CDR3 is 15 amino acids. V lost 3 bases and J lost 2, with 14 bases in between. This CDR3 is CAWRTRGYGNQPQHF. The CDR3 DNA reads as TGTGCCTGGAGGACCAGGGGATATGGCAATCAGCCCCAGCATTTT.

The J gene is TRBJ1-4, the V gene TRBV3-1 (or the pseudogene TRBV3-2); D perhaps matches TRBD1 (5 bases). This CDR3 is 15 amino acids long. V was clipped by 1 base and J by 3 bases, with 9 bases between them. CDR1 and CDR2 from the germline V gene are LGHDT and YNNKEL (reference sequence). The CDR3 sequence: CASSQAGHPNEKLFF. Here the CDR3 DNA reads TGTGCCAGCAGCCAAGCGGGGCACCCTAATGAAAAACTGTTTTTT.

This clone was observed a single time. This chain links TRBV10-3 with TRBJ2-3; TRBD2 agrees at 9 bases. V lost 11 bases and J lost 6; bases outside the gene matches: 12. Germline CDR1 and CDR2: ENHRY and SYGVKD. The CDR3 has 14 amino acids. The CDR3 DNA reads as TGTGCCTTCTCTCCGGGACTAGCAACTGATACGCAGTATTTT. This codes for CAFSPGLATDTQYF.

The chain recombines TRBV6-6 with TRBJ2-2; the D is unclear. The CDR3 contains 16 residues. Germline CDR1 MNHNY, CDR2 SVGAGI (reference sequence). Trimming removed 0 bases at V and 1 base at J, with 9 bases between. The chain's CDR3 is CASSYSLAKNTGELFF. The CDR3 DNA is TGTGCCAGCAGTTACTCGTTAGCTAAGAACACCGGGGAGCTGTTTTTT.

This chain links TRBV28 with TRBJ1-2; D perhaps matches TRBD1 (6 bases). The germline CDR1 and CDR2 sequences are MDHEN and SYDVKM. The ends were cut back, 6 bases at V and 2 bases at J, with 13 bases in the middle. The CDR3 extends over 14 amino acids. The CDR3 nucleotides read TGTGCCAGCAGCTTACAGGGTTGGAACTATGGCTACACCTTC. Encoded protein: CASSLQGWNYGYTF.

The J gene is TRBJ1-1, the V gene TRBV10-3, with D tentatively TRBD1 (5 bases). The CDR3 length is 14 residues. The ends were cut back, 4 bases at V and 10 bases at J, with 19 bases in the middle. Germline assignment: CDR1 ENHRY and CDR2 SYGVKD. As DNA, the CDR3 is TGTGCCATCAGTGGCGACAGAAGCCTTCTGAGAGCTTTCTTT. This translates into CAISGDRSLLRAFF.

This chain uses TRBV7-9 with TRBJ1-1, with 10 bases that match TRBD1. The CDR3 consists of 15 residues. In germline, CDR1 is SEHNR, CDR2 FQNEAQ (reference sequence). V was clipped by 5 bases and J by 5 bases; unmatched bases: 8. The CDR3 spells CASSQGGQGTTEAFF. In DNA, the CDR3 is TGTGCCAGCAGCCAAGGGGGACAGGGGACGACTGAAGCTTTCTTT. The full variable domain, in which reference TRBV7-9 and TRBJ1-1 provide the parts outside the CDR3, is DTGVSQNPRHKITKRGQNVTFRCDPISEHNRLYWYRQTLGQGPEFLTYFQNEAQLEKSRLLSDRFSAERPKGSFSTLEIQRTEQGDSAMYLCASSQGGQGTTEAFFGQGTRLTVV.

In its sample, this clone was seen a few times. The chain joins TRBV18 to TRBJ1-6; perhaps TRBD1 as D (6 bases). Between the trimmed V and J ends, which lost 3 bases and 7 bases, there was a span of 10 bases. In germline, CDR1 is KGHSH, CDR2 LQKENI. The CDR3 covers 14 residues. The CDR3 coding sequence is TGTGCCAGCTCACCCGGCGGACAGAATTCACCCCTCCACTTT. Protein product: CASSPGGQNSPLHF.

The chain joins TRBV15 to TRBJ2-1; D may be TRBD2 (6 bases). Between the trimmed V and J ends, which lost 8 bases and 5 bases, there was a span of 13 bases. Germline CDR1 LNHNV, CDR2 YYDKDF (reference sequence). The CDR3 totals 13 residues. In DNA form, the CDR3 reads TGTGCCACCGGGGCGGGGCTAAACAATGAGCAGTTCTTC. Translated, it gives CATGAGLNNEQFF.

The chain combines TRBV30 with TRBJ1-2, with 9 positions matching TRBD1. Germline V CDR1 and CDR2: GTSNPN, SVGIG (reference sequence). The junction had 12 bases not matched to a gene; V was cut back by 4 bases and J by 6 bases. This CDR3 has 15 amino acids. CDR3 DNA sequence: TGTGCCTGGACCCCTACCCTACAGGGGGCGCATGGCTACACCTTC. Translated: CAWTPTLQGAHGYTF. The full variable domain, with the rest looked up from reference TRBV30 and TRBJ1-2, is SQTIHQWPATLVQPVGSPLSLECTVEGTSNPNLYWYRQAAGRGLQLLFYSVGIGQISSEVPQNLSASRPQDRQFILSSKKLLLSDSGFYLCAWTPTLQGAHGYTFGSGTRLTVV.

CDR3 protein: CASKGARSYEQYF. CDR3 DNA sequence: TGTGCCAGTAAGGGGGCGAGGTCTTACGAGCAGTACTTC. The genes are TRBV19 and TRBJ2-7, with TRBD1 identical over 7 bases. The CDR3 runs to 13 residues. V shed 7 bases and J 4 bases; nucleotides not matched to a gene: 7. Germline V lookup: CDR1 LNHDA, CDR2 SQIVND (reference sequence).

The CDR3 DNA sequence: TGTGCCAGCAGCCAATGGACTTCCGGTCCCCTTGGGGGTAGCAATCAGCCCCAGCATTTT. Translated: CASSQWTSGPLGGSNQPQHF. The V and J genes are TRBV3-1 (or the pseudogene TRBV3-2) and TRBJ1-5; D might be TRBD1 (5 bases). This CDR3 has 20 residues. V was shortened by 2 bases and J by 0 bases, with 23 bases between the two germline ends. Looked up from germline, CDR1 is LGHDT and CDR2 is YNNKEL (reference sequence).

The rearrangement joins TRBV18 to TRBJ1-5; maybe TRBD1 (5 bases). The CDR3 loop spans 15 amino acids. Germline CDR1 and CDR2: KGHSH and LQKENI. The V end was cut by 6 bases, the J end by 1 base, with 13 bases between. CDR3 coding DNA: TGTGCCAGCTCCCGCGGGACCGGGAGCAATCAGCCCCAGCATTTT. Translating gives CASSRGTGSNQPQHF.